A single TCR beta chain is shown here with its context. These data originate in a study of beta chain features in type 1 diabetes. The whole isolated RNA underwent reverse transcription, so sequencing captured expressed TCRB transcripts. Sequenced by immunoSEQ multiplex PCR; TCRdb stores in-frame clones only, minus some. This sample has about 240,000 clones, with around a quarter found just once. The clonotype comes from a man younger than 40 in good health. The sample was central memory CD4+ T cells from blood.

CDR3 sequence reads: CASRTGTEETQYF. CDR3 DNA: TGTGCCAGCAGGACGGGGACTGAAGAGACCCAGTACTTC. This rearrangement joins TRBV11-2 to TRBJ2-5, with TRBD2 as a possible D gene (6 bases). The CDR3 length is 13 residues. Trimming took 6 bases from V and 3 from J, leaving 11 bases between them. Germline CDR1 reads SGHAT; CDR2 reads FQNNGV.